A selection of T cell receptor beta chains follows, all from one sample in a study of blood T cell repertoires in COVID-19. TCRdb keeps only in-frame clones here, not all; method: immunoSEQ multiplex PCR. The data show approximately 54,000 clones, with 90% seen just once and just under 8.5% held by the top ten. The sequenced sample was peripheral blood. The receptors were sampled from a woman in her thirties or forties with active COVID-19. CDR3s include the opening cysteine and the closing phenylalanine or tryptophan. D genes are given only for firm matches. Clone size, where shown, is once, few, many, or a class for clones that have expanded.

clone_size j_call v_call d_call cdr3_aa cdr3_nt
- TRBJ2-5 TRBV3-1/TRBV3-2 TRBD2 CASSQLGLAASETQYF TGTGCCAGCAGCCAACTGGGGCTAGCGGCCTCAGAGACCCAGTACTTC
- TRBJ1-1 TRBV6-5 - CASSYSVGGEAFF TGTGCCAGCAGTTATAGTGTAGGGGGTGAAGCTTTCTTT
- TRBJ2-2 TRBV7-2 - CASSLRDLTGELFF TGTGCCAGCAGCTTGCGGGATTTGACCGGGGAGCTGTTTTTT
- TRBJ2-5 TRBV11-3 - CASSFAPGVETQYF TGTGCCAGCAGCTTTGCGCCGGGGGTAGAGACCCAGTACTTC
- TRBJ2-2 TRBV5-1 - CASSPRTGTGELFF TGCGCCAGCAGCCCCCGAACGGGCACCGGGGAGCTGTTTTTT
- TRBJ2-7 TRBV7-8 - CASSLGHQGNYEQYF TGTGCCAGCAGCTTAGGACACCAGGGGAATTACGAGCAGTACTTC
- TRBJ2-1 TRBV6-6 - CASSYGRDNEQFF TGTGCCAGCAGTTACGGCAGGGACAATGAGCAGTTCTTC
- TRBJ2-2 TRBV6-6 - CASTDRDTRATGELFF TGTGCCAGCACGGACCGGGACACGAGAGCCACCGGGGAGCTGTTTTTT
- TRBJ1-1 TRBV11-3 - CASSLDGENTEAFF TGTGCCAGCAGCTTAGACGGAGAGAACACTGAAGCTTTCTTT
- TRBJ1-1 TRBV11-3 TRBD1 CASSLVYGTGGGAFF TGTGCCAGCAGCTTAGTATATGGGACAGGAGGAGGCGCTTTCTTT
- TRBJ1-6 TRBV5-3 - CARSLPGESSYNSPLHF TGTGCCAGAAGCTTGCCCGGGGAGAGCTCCTATAATTCACCCCTCCACTTT
- TRBJ1-2 TRBV28 - CASSKSPGGYTF TGTGCCAGCAGTAAATCTCCCGGGGGCTACACCTTC
once TRBJ1-1 TRBV5-4 - CASSLRGMFGNTEAFF TGTGCCAGCAGCTTGCGGGGTATGTTTGGGAACACTGAAGCTTTCTTT
once TRBJ2-2 TRBV5-8 - CASSSWGYPSRTGELFF TGTGCCAGCAGCTCGTGGGGCTACCCGTCGAGGACCGGGGAGCTGTTTTTT
- TRBJ2-3 TRBV11-2 - CASSLSGGGFTDTQYF TGTGCCAGCAGCTTATCCGGGGGTGGGTTCACAGATACGCAGTATTTT
- TRBJ1-2 TRBV5-4 - CASSLFTGDYGYTF TGTGCCAGCAGCTTGTTTACAGGAGACTATGGCTACACCTTC